Each of the 25 T cell receptor beta chains below was sequenced from the same sample in a study of T cells in Graves' hyperthyroidism and ophthalmopathy. It was RNA transcripts that yielded the amplified TCR beta CDR3 regions. First-round RT-PCR targeting the TCR CDR3 was performed with the HTBI primer set. TCRdb recomputed calls from the multiplex PCR reads with MiXCR, one row per CDR3 protein. The table lists 600,000 to 750,000 distinct CDR3 sequences, 17% of them singletons. Sequencing was done on a sample of blood. The receptors derive from a man aged 45-65 years with Graves' hyperthyroidism.

The chain is built from TRBV7-9 and TRBJ1-4; D is unresolved. In germline, CDR1 is SEHNR, CDR2 FQNEAQ (reference sequence). This CDR3 contains 16 residues. V was pared by 4 bases and J by 3 bases, with 15 bases between. The CDR3 spells CASSYPTGVANEKLFF. CDR3 in DNA: TGTGCCAGCAGCTATCCGACCGGAGTAGCTAATGAAAAACTGTTTTTT.

This clonotype has ten or more counts. This chain connects TRBV28 to TRBJ1-1; no reliable D call. CDR1 is MDHEN and CDR2 is SYDVKM in the germline V gene. Trimming removed 5 bases at V and 4 bases at J, with 23 bases between. The CDR3 sequence is 17 residues long. DNA of the CDR3: TGTGCCAGCAGTCCCTTAGGGTCGTCCAGGTTGGCCACTGAAGCTTTCTTT. Residues: CASSPLGSSRLATEAFF.

The table lists this clonotype with many counts. The chain employs TRBV12-3 or TRBV12-4 and TRBJ1-2; unclear D gene. V was trimmed by 3 bases and J by 4 bases, leaving 12 bases between them. The CDR3 spans 14 residues. CDR3 protein: CASSFDLGFYGYTF. Here the CDR3 DNA reads TGTGCCAGCAGTTTTGACCTGGGCTTCTATGGCTACACCTTC.

This clonotype was observed a handful of times. A much larger clone sits a single nucleotide away, making a read error possible. The V gene is TRBV27, the J gene TRBJ2-1; 9 bases fit TRBD1. This CDR3 is built from 14 residues. CDR1 and CDR2 from the germline V gene are MNHEY and SMNVEV (reference sequence). V lost 1 base to trimming and J lost 12 bases; unmatched junction nucleotides: 7. The CDR3 coding sequence is TGTGCCAGCAGTTTATGGGGACAGGGCGATGTGCAGTTCTTC. Its translation: CASSLWGQGDVQFF.

This chain connects TRBV28 to TRBJ1-5; 9 positions agree with TRBD1. Looked up from germline, CDR1 is MDHEN and CDR2 is SYDVKM. The V and J ends lost 4 bases and 2 bases, in that order; junction bases with no gene match: 6. CDR3 length equals 16 residues. The CDR3 nucleotides read TGTGCCAGCAGTTCCCTGGGACAGGGAGGCAATCAGCCCCAGCATTTT. This gives the protein CASSSLGQGGNQPQHF.

The chain couples TRBV18 to TRBJ2-2; TRBD1 matches 7 bases. V lost 3 bases to trimming and J lost 4 bases; unmatched junction nucleotides: 11. The germline CDR1 and CDR2 sequences are KGHSH and LQKENI. CDR3 size: 17 residues. CDR3 bases: TGTGCCAGCTCACCCCCCGGCGAGGGGGCGGTCACCGGGGAGCTGTTTTTT. Translating gives CASSPPGEGAVTGELFF. Full variable domain (missing parts from reference TRBV18 and TRBJ2-2): NAGVMQNPRHLVRRRGQEARLRCSPMKGHSHVYWYRQLPEEGLKFMVYLQKENIIDESGMPKERFSAEFPKEGPSILRIQQVVRGDSAAYFCASSPPGEGAVTGELFFGEGSRLTVL.

The chain has TRBV6-5 and TRBJ2-7, with 14 positions matching TRBD2. There are 16 residues in the CDR3. The trim removed 0 bases at V and 7 bases at J, leaving 5 bases unmatched. CDR1 is MNHEY, CDR2 SVGAGI, per germline. The CDR3: CASSYSTGLAGEEQYF. Here the CDR3 DNA reads TGTGCCAGCAGTTACTCCACGGGACTAGCGGGAGAAGAGCAGTACTTC.

The rearrangement joins TRBV28 to TRBJ1-1, with D possibly matching TRBD1 (6 bases). V was trimmed by 5 bases and J by 5 bases, leaving 24 bases between them. Looked up from germline, CDR1 is MDHEN and CDR2 is SYDVKM. This CDR3 is built from 17 residues. CDR3 coding DNA: TGTGCCAGCAGTCTGGTGGCAGGAGGGGGGTTCCGGACTGAAGCTTTCTTT. As protein: CASSLVAGGGFRTEAFF.

This chain joins TRBV6-1 and TRBJ2-7; TRBD2 aligns across 9 bases. Trimming cost V 2 bases and J 0 bases; bases outside gene matches: 5. Germline loops: CDR1 MNHNS, CDR2 SASEGT. The CDR3 sequence is 16 residues long. The CDR3 nucleotides read TGTGCCAGCAGTGAACGGGGTAGCGGGAGCTCCTACGAGCAGTACTTC. Its translation: CASSERGSGSSYEQYF.

A single count supports this clonotype. A read error may explain this, as a much larger clone is one base away. The chain recombines TRBV28 with TRBJ1-6; possible D gene TRBD1, 5 bases. CDR1 is MDHEN, CDR2 SYDVKM, per germline. This CDR3 has 15 residues. The CDR3 protein is CASRLGDVENSPLLF. The CDR3 DNA reads as TGTGCCAGCAGGTTGGGGGACGTCGAAAATTCACCCCTCCTCTTT. The entire variable domain, with the rest obtained from reference TRBV28 and TRBJ1-6, is as follows: DVKVTQSSRYLVKRTGEKVFLECVQDMDHENMFWYRQDPGLGLRLIYFSYDVKMKEKGDIPEGYSVSREKKERFSLILESASTNQTSMYLCASRLGDVENSPLLFGNGTRLTVT.

This clonotype appeared a few times. This chain links TRBV27 with TRBJ1-2; no definite D call. Per germline, CDR1 MNHEY and CDR2 SMNVEV (reference sequence). This CDR3 contains 14 residues. Trimming removed 0 bases at V and 8 bases at J, with 13 bases between. In DNA, the CDR3 is TGTGCCAGCAGTTTATCCACAAATCGAAGGGGCTACACCTTC. Its translation is CASSLSTNRRGYTF.

The genes are TRBV6-1 and TRBJ2-7; D perhaps matches TRBD1 (8 bases). Trimming removed 6 bases at V and 2 bases at J, with 20 bases between. The CDR3 has 16 residues. The germline gives CDR1 MNHNS, CDR2 SASEGT. This CDR3 is CASRTQQGGRPYEQYF. The CDR3 DNA is TGTGCCAGCAGAACCCAACAGGGGGGGCGGCCCTACGAGCAGTACTTC.

The chain joins TRBV29-1 to TRBJ2-3; TRBD2 agrees at 10 bases. Per germline, CDR1 SQVTM and CDR2 ANQGSEA. The CDR3 consists of 20 residues. The CDR3 region is CSIQKRPRAGGPLSTDTQYF. As DNA, the CDR3 is TGCAGTATCCAAAAACGACCGAGAGCGGGAGGGCCGTTGAGCACAGATACGCAGTATTTT.

V and J are TRBV2 and TRBJ2-1; tentative D call: TRBD1 (6 bases). CDR1 and CDR2 (germline): SNHLY, FYNNEI. This CDR3 is built from 14 residues. Trimming stripped 3 bases from V and 4 bases from J, with 10 bases between. The DNA of the CDR3 is TGTGCCAGCAGTGACGCAGGACAGTACAATGAGCAGTTCTTC. This encodes CASSDAGQYNEQFF.

Ten or more counts support this clonotype. In nucleotides, the CDR3 is TGTGCCAGCAGCCCCCCTAGGATCGGACAGGGAACTTACCTCTATGGCTACACCTTC. It is translated as CASSPPRIGQGTYLYGYTF. The chain combines TRBV7-9 with TRBJ1-2, with 8 nucleotides matching TRBD1. The CDR3 has 19 amino acids. Germline V gene data show CDR1 as SEHNR and CDR2 as FQNEAQ (reference sequence). V gave up 5 bases and J gave up 4 bases; unmatched junction bases: 21.

This clonotype showed up many times. The chain uses TRBV29-1 and TRBJ2-5; 9 nucleotides align to TRBD2. Germline trimming cut 4 bases from V and 1 base from J; bases unmatched to any gene: 16. Germline V CDR1 and CDR2: SQVTM, ANQGSEA. This CDR3 spans 18 amino acids. CDR3 region: CSVGFPSGTSLFQETQYF. DNA of the CDR3: TGCAGCGTTGGCTTTCCTAGCGGGACTTCTCTCTTCCAAGAGACCCAGTACTTC. Combining the CDR3 with reference TRBV29-1 and TRBJ2-5 gives the whole variable domain SAVISQKPSRDICQRGTSLTIQCQVDSQVTMMFWYRQQPGQSLTLIATANQGSEATYESGFVIDKFPISRPNLTFSTLTVSNMSPEDSSIYLCSVGFPSGTSLFQETQYFGPGTRLLVL.

This clonotype has ten or more counts. J is TRBJ2-5 and V is TRBV7-2; D is undetermined. Germline V gene data show CDR1 as SGHTA and CDR2 as FQGNSA. The CDR3 loop spans 12 amino acids. Trimming pared 3 bases from V and 5 bases from J, leaving 7 bases between. CDR3 nucleotide sequence: TGTGCCAGCAGCTTTAATCGGGAGACCCAGTACTTC. Translating it yields CASSFNRETQYF. The variable domain in full, with the rest retrieved from reference TRBV7-2 and TRBJ2-5, is GAGVSQSPSNKVTEKGKDVELRCDPISGHTALYWYRQSLGQGLEFLIYFQGNSAPDKSGLPSDRFSAERTGGSVSTLTIQRTQQEDSAVYLCASSFNRETQYFGPGTRLLVL.

This clonotype has ten or more counts. This chain joins TRBV10-3 and TRBJ2-2; TRBD2 agrees at 12 bases. J gave up 6 bases and V 8 bases, and 10 bases lay outside the gene matches. CDR1 ENHRY and CDR2 SYGVKD come from the germline V gene. CDR3 size: 16 residues. The CDR3 region is CAIPRLAGVGAGELFF. The CDR3 nucleotides read TGTGCCATCCCTCGACTAGCGGGAGTGGGAGCCGGGGAGCTGTTTTTT.

At least ten counts were recorded for this clonotype. J is TRBJ2-5 and V is TRBV13; the D call may be TRBD1 or TRBD2 (6 bases each). V dropped 5 bases and J dropped 0 bases, with 13 bases sitting between them. The CDR3 contains 15 residues. Germline assignment: CDR1 PRHDT and CDR2 FYEKMQ (reference sequence). The chain's CDR3 is CASSGGRRYQETQYF. As DNA, the CDR3 is TGTGCCAGCAGCGGGGGGCGTCGGTACCAAGAGACCCAGTACTTC.

This clonotype was picked up many times. The V gene is TRBV12-3 or TRBV12-4, the J gene TRBJ2-1, with no clear D. There are 15 residues in the CDR3. The V end was cut by 7 bases, the J end by 0 bases, with 13 bases between. The CDR3 protein is CASILGLSSYNEQFF. CDR3 DNA: TGTGCCAGCATCCTAGGGCTGAGCTCCTACAATGAGCAGTTCTTC.

There are many counts of this clonotype. The V gene is TRBV2, the J gene TRBJ2-4; TRBD1 or TRBD2 may be the D gene (6 bases each). The CDR3 sequence is 18 residues long. V shed 0 bases and J shed 0 bases, with 15 bases lying between them. Germline lookup yields CDR1 SNHLY and CDR2 FYNNEI. CDR3 nucleotide sequence: TGTGCCAGCAGTGAAGCGCTTGGGGGGCGCCTAGCCAAAAACATTCAGTACTTC. Its protein is CASSEALGGRLAKNIQYF.

This clonotype was seen repeatedly, ten times or more. The chain is built from TRBV20-1 and TRBJ1-4; no definite D call. The CDR3 is 17 residues long. Germline V gene data show CDR1 as DFQATT and CDR2 as SNEGSKA (reference sequence). V lost 0 bases and J 0 bases, leaving 14 bases between the germline ends. The CDR3 spells CSARDWGRTATNEKLFF. The CDR3 DNA follows: TGCAGTGCTAGAGATTGGGGAAGAACTGCAACTAATGAAAAACTGTTTTTT.

Notes on this clonotype: A much bigger clone sits one base away, suggesting this may be a read error. The rearrangement joins TRBV18 to TRBJ1-2; perhaps TRBD1 as D (5 bases). CDR1 is KGHSH, CDR2 LQKENI, per germline. The V end lost 2 bases, the J end lost 6 bases, and 19 bases lay between the germline ends. The CDR3 runs to 16 residues. CDR3 region: CASSPAGCQGSDGYTF. The CDR3 coding sequence is TGTGCCAGCTCACCAGCAGGGTGTCAGGGATCGGATGGCTACACCTTC.

This clonotype was observed a few times. The chain joins TRBV11-1 to TRBJ1-1; D remains ambiguous. Germline-derived CDR1 and CDR2 are SGHAT and FQDESV (reference sequence). Trimming stripped 6 bases from V and 0 bases from J, with 11 bases between. The CDR3 spans 14 residues. The CDR3 DNA follows: TGTGCCAGCAGTACGACCGAGATGAACACTGAAGCTTTCTTT. Amino acids: CASSTTEMNTEAFF.

This clonotype was seen ten or more times. V is TRBV28 and J is TRBJ2-1; 10 positions match TRBD2. CDR3 size: 15 residues. Germline trimming cut 6 bases from V and 3 bases from J; bases unmatched to any gene: 5. CDR1 MDHEN and CDR2 SYDVKM come from the germline V gene. CDR3 nucleotide sequence: TGTGCCAGCAGCTCTAGCGGGAGAGACTACAATGAGCAGTTCTTC. Amino acid sequence: CASSSSGRDYNEQFF.